This TCR beta chain was retrieved from a study of shared clonotypes between healthy human individuals. Germline lookup yields CDR1 LGHNT and CDR2 FRNRAP. The germline V and J ends were trimmed by 4 bases and 12 bases, with 15 bases remaining between them. This CDR3 has 12 amino acids. Deep level was the assay's run setting. It was across several immunoSEQ plates that each subset's genomic DNA was evenly split. In the original workflow: Junction-only sequences without quality scores were provided by ImmunoSEQ, so filtering was different. Assay: immunoSEQ multiplex PCR; the TCRdb copy retains only in-frame clones and omits some. V and J calls and clone size come straight from that table; D and trimming were deduced from the DNA. The sample lists about 2.4 million clones, roughly 92% occurring once. Donors were healthy HIV-negative adults without recent acute infections or vaccinations.

The sequence came from a man aged 18-30 years in good health. The chain couples TRBV12-5 to TRBJ1-1; a possible D gene is TRBD1 (5 bases). Source material: naive CD4+ T cells sorted from blood. The subset denotes: CD45RA+ positively selected. The CDR3 is CASGWGIDRPFF. CDR3 DNA sequence: TGTGCTAGTGGTTGGGGGATAGATCGACCTTTCTTT.